This TCR beta chain was documented in a study of shared clonotypes between healthy human individuals. The wider study: Donors were two women and a few men aged 18 to 49.

The CDR3 totals 18 residues. Trimming removed 0 bases at V and 3 bases at J, with 19 bases between. Germline CDR1 is SGHDT and CDR2 is YYEEEE. The method was immunoSEQ multiplex PCR; TCRdb's version includes in-frame clones alone and lacks a portion of them. The repertoire includes about 380,000 clones, 96% of them detected once, and around 0.32% sits in the top ten. This chain connects TRBV5-6 to TRBJ1-5; D might be TRBD1 (6 bases). This sequence originates from a man aged 30-40 years in good health. The sample consisted of memory CD8+ T cells sorted from blood. Indicated subset: CD45RO+ cells pooled with CCR7-negative TemRA cells. The chain's CDR3 is CASSLGGQALSLNQPQHF. The CDR3 DNA follows: TGTGCCAGCAGCTTGGGGGGGCAGGCCTTATCCCTCAATCAGCCCCAGCATTTT.